Listed here are 21 T cell receptor beta chains from one sample, sequenced in a study of T cells in Graves' hyperthyroidism and ophthalmopathy. Researchers took RNA transcripts and amplified the TCR beta CDR3 regions from them. RT-PCR in the first round (using the HTBI primer set) targeted the TCR CDR3. A single record per CDR3 protein comes from TCRdb applying MiXCR to the multiplex PCR reads. This table has 300,000 to 400,000 distinct CDR3 sequences, around 14% appearing once. The sequencing input was blood. The source of these receptors is a woman aged 55-69 years with Graves' hyperthyroidism.

Ten or more counts support this clonotype. This chain links TRBV5-1 with TRBJ2-3; 7 nucleotides align to TRBD1. After removal of 3 bases from V and 0 bases from J, the junction contained 4 bases not matched to a gene. This CDR3 is built from 15 residues. Looked up from germline, CDR1 is SGHRS and CDR2 is YFSETQ. DNA for the CDR3: TGCGCCAGCAGCTCATCGACAGGGAGCACAGATACGCAGTATTTT. Amino acids: CASSSSTGSTDTQYF. The complete variable domain, with remaining parts taken from reference TRBV5-1 and TRBJ2-3, reads KAGVTQTPRYLIKTRGQQVTLSCSPISGHRSVSWYQQTPGQGLQFLFEYFSETQRNKGNFPGRFSGRQFSNSRSEMNVSTLELGDSALYLCASSSSTGSTDTQYFGPGTRLTVL.

This clonotype occurred many times. This chain connects TRBV9 to TRBJ2-1; D is ambiguous. CDR1 and CDR2 (germline): SGDLS, YYNGEE. The CDR3 is 14 amino acids. V gave up 0 bases and J gave up 7 bases, with 11 bases separating them. Here the CDR3 reads CASSVASSGNEQFF. Here the CDR3 DNA reads TGTGCCAGCAGCGTAGCATCGTCTGGGAATGAGCAGTTCTTC. The full variable domain, its missing parts supplied by reference TRBV9 and TRBJ2-1, is DSGVTQTPKHLITATGQRVTLRCSPRSGDLSVYWYQQSLDQGLQFLIQYYNGEERAKGNILERFSAQQFPDLHSELNLSSLELGDSALYFCASSVASSGNEQFFGPGTRLTVL.

The chain combines TRBV7-3 with TRBJ1-5, with no clear D. This CDR3 has 16 amino acids. The germline V gene has CDR1 SGHTA and CDR2 FQGTGA. V was cut by 5 bases and J by 1 base, with 15 bases left in between. The CDR3 loop reads CASSVRLGRSNQPQHF. CDR3 coding DNA: TGTGCCAGCAGCGTCCGACTTGGTCGGAGCAATCAGCCCCAGCATTTT.

This clonotype was counted ten times or more. The rearrangement uses TRBV4-1 and TRBJ2-7; no firm D call. V dropped 4 bases and J dropped 5 bases, with 12 bases sitting between them. CDR1 is MGHRA, CDR2 YSYEKL, per germline. CDR3 length: 13 residues. For the CDR3, the DNA is TGCGCCAGCAGCCGCGAATCAGATAACGAGCAGTACTTC. This codes for CASSRESDNEQYF.

This clonotype was seen many times. The chain combines TRBV11-3 with TRBJ1-1; unclear D gene. The CDR3 runs to 15 residues. CDR1 and CDR2 (germline): SGHNT, YENEEA. The germline V and J ends were trimmed by 5 bases and 6 bases, with 19 bases remaining between them. The CDR3 coding sequence is TGTGCCAGCAGCAAATACAAGGGCCTAATGGCTGAAGCTTTCTTT. The encoded protein is CASSKYKGLMAEAFF. Together with reference TRBV11-3 and TRBJ1-1, the CDR3 gives the full variable domain: EAGVVQSPRYKIIEKKQPVAFWCNPISGHNTLYWYLQNLGQGPELLIRYENEEAVDDSQLPKDRFSAERLKGVDSTLKIQPAELGDSAVYLCASSKYKGLMAEAFFGQGTRLTVV.

Notes on this clonotype: At one of its ends the junction is not consistent with the germline gene, which may arise from a read error. The V gene is TRBV19, the J gene TRBJ2-5; TRBD2 matches 13 bases. Germline V gene lookup returns CDR1 LNHDA and CDR2 SQIVND (reference sequence). This CDR3 is built from 16 residues. The CDR3 DNA reads as TGTGCCAGTAGCAGACTAGCGGGAGGCTCCCAAGAGGCCCAGTACTTC. Translating it yields CASSRLAGGSQEAQYF.

V gene TRBV6-1 combines with J gene TRBJ2-5, with 8 bases aligning to TRBD2. J lost 5 bases, V lost 6 bases, and 11 bases had no gene match. The CDR3 consists of 15 residues. The germline V gene encodes CDR1 MNHNS and CDR2 SASEGT. CDR3 protein: CASSNLLVAGETQYF. CDR3 coding DNA: TGTGCCAGCAGCAACCTACTCGTAGCGGGGGAGACCCAGTACTTC.

The chain carries TRBV28 and TRBJ1-1; the D is unclear. The length of the CDR3 is 17 residues. The V gene's germline CDR1 is MDHEN and CDR2 SYDVKM. V lost 6 bases and J lost 4, with 24 bases in between. The CDR3 DNA follows: TGTGCCAGCAGCCTCTACCCGGGAATAGGTCCGGGCACTGAAGCTTTCTTT. It codes for CASSLYPGIGPGTEAFF.

This clonotype was detected ten times or more. The chain is built from TRBV7-8 and TRBJ2-3; 9 positions agree with TRBD2. The CDR3 spans 18 residues. The V and J ends lost 5 bases and 4 bases, in that order; junction bases with no gene match: 16. CDR1 and CDR2 (germline): SGHVS, FQNEAQ. The CDR3 bases are TGTGCCAGCAGCCCAAACCCACACCTGGCGGGAGGGGCAGATACGCAGTATTTT. Translated, it gives CASSPNPHLAGGADTQYF.

This clonotype has more than one count but fewer than ten. The chain carries TRBV5-1 and TRBJ2-5, with 7 bases that match TRBD2. The ends lost 1 base at V and 2 bases at J; junction bases unmatched: 5. The length of the CDR3 is 15 residues. In germline, CDR1 is SGHRS, CDR2 YFSETQ. For the CDR3, the DNA is TGCGCCAGCAGCTTGACTAGCGCCCGACAAGAGACCCAGTACTTC. It codes for CASSLTSARQETQYF.

The sample holds many counts of this clonotype. This chain connects TRBV6-6 to TRBJ2-1, with 7 positions matching TRBD2. Germline V gene data show CDR1 as MNHNY and CDR2 as SVGAGI (reference sequence). The CDR3 has 16 residues. The V gene end was trimmed by 2 bases and the J gene end by 2 bases; junction bases not matched to a gene: 6. The CDR3 spells CASSYGGGRPYNEQFF. Written as DNA, the CDR3 is TGTGCCAGCAGTTACGGGGGAGGGCGCCCCTACAATGAGCAGTTCTTC.

This clonotype has just a few counts. As DNA, the CDR3 is TGTGCCAGCAGCTTGATCAGGGATGACTATGGCTACACCTTC. Its protein product is CASSLIRDDYGYTF. The V call is TRBV5-5, the J call TRBJ1-2; D is perhaps TRBD1 (5 bases). V lost 1 base and J 3 bases, leaving 10 bases between the germline ends. Germline V gene sequence: CDR1 SGHKS, CDR2 YYEKEE (reference sequence). This CDR3 contains 14 residues.

The genes are TRBV10-3 and TRBJ1-1; no clear D gene. Germline CDR1 and CDR2: ENHRY and SYGVKD. Trimming shortened V by 3 bases and J by 5 bases, and 10 bases separated the two germline ends. The length of the CDR3 is 13 residues. This CDR3 reads CAISDSRKTEAFF. DNA of the CDR3: TGTGCCATCAGTGATTCACGGAAGACTGAAGCTTTCTTT.

This clonotype was seen repeatedly, ten times or more. The rearrangement uses TRBV20-1 and TRBJ1-1; D perhaps matches TRBD1 (6 bases). Germline V gene data show CDR1 as DFQATT and CDR2 as SNEGSKA (reference sequence). V lost 3 bases to trimming and J lost 1 base, with 12 bases between them. This CDR3 has 14 residues. This chain's CDR3 is CSARRGVANTEAFF. The CDR3 DNA is TGCAGTGCTAGGAGGGGGGTGGCGAACACTGAAGCTTTCTTT.

This clonotype was detected many times. This chain uses TRBV29-1 with TRBJ1-1; perhaps TRBD1 as D (5 bases). This CDR3 is 13 amino acids long. The V end was cut by 5 bases, the J end by 6 bases, with 16 bases between. Germline V CDR1 and CDR2: SQVTM, ANQGSEA. The CDR3, as DNA: TGCAGCGTTATGGGGCCGGATCTCTCTGAAGCTTTCTTT. Translating it yields CSVMGPDLSEAFF.

The rearrangement joins TRBV9 to TRBJ1-4; D is uncertain. Deletions cut 3 bases from V and 1 base from J, with 1 base between. Germline values: CDR1 SGDLS, CDR2 YYNGEE. The CDR3 covers 12 residues. The CDR3: CASSGTNEKLFF. For the CDR3, the DNA is TGTGCCAGCAGCGGAACTAATGAAAAACTGTTTTTT.

This clonotype was seen a handful of times. The rearrangement links TRBV7-9 to TRBJ2-7; D unclear. V lost 7 bases and J lost 2, with 6 bases in between. The CDR3 contains 11 residues. Germline V CDR1 and CDR2: SEHNR, FQNEAQ (reference sequence). The CDR3 nucleotides are TGTGCCAGCACTGGGGCCTACGAGCAGTACTTC. It codes for CASTGAYEQYF.

J is TRBJ2-5 and V is TRBV11-2, with TRBD2 as a possible D gene (6 bases). The CDR3 loop spans 14 amino acids. V lost 1 base to trimming and J lost 9 bases, with 15 bases between them. CDR1 is SGHAT, CDR2 FQNNGV, per germline. The CDR3 reads CASSLGGEAEAQYF. The CDR3 DNA reads TGTGCCAGCAGCTTAGGGGGGGAAGCGGAGGCCCAGTACTTC.

This clonotype was counted only a few times. The CDR3 loop is CASSFSSANTGELFF. Written as DNA, the CDR3 is TGTGCCAGCAGTTTTTCCAGCGCGAACACCGGGGAGCTGTTTTTT. The rearrangement uses TRBV12-3 or TRBV12-4 and TRBJ2-2; D gene unclear. The CDR3 has 15 amino acids. V shed 3 bases and J shed 0 bases, with 8 bases lying between them.

There are many counts of this clonotype. The CDR3 region is CASRIAGISTDTQYF. CDR3 nucleotides: TGTGCCTCAAGAATAGCGGGAATAAGCACAGATACGCAGTATTTT. The gene calls are TRBV30 and TRBJ2-3; 8 nucleotides align to TRBD2. After removal of 7 bases from V and 0 bases from J, the junction contained 9 bases not matched to a gene. The length of the CDR3 is 15 residues. Germline-derived CDR1 and CDR2 are GTSNPN and SVGIG (reference sequence). Full variable domain (rest looked up from reference TRBV30 and TRBJ2-3): SQTIHQWPATLVQPVGSPLSLECTVEGTSNPNLYWYRQAAGRGLQLLFYSVGIGQISSEVPQNLSASRPQDRQFILSSKKLLLSDSGFYLCASRIAGISTDTQYFGPGTRLTVL.

This clonotype occurred many times. The chain links TRBV30 to TRBJ1-5; 9 positions agree with TRBD1. Germline lookup yields CDR1 GTSNPN and CDR2 SVGIG (reference sequence). The CDR3 is 13 residues long. J lost 7 bases, V lost 2 bases, and 3 bases had no gene match. CDR3 loop: CAWSTGGGQPQHF. The CDR3 nucleotides are TGTGCCTGGAGTACAGGGGGCGGACAGCCCCAGCATTTT.